This record covers a single TCR beta chain. Trimming cost V 4 bases and J 6 bases, with 9 bases left between them. Germline V lookup: CDR1 SQVTM, CDR2 ANQGSEA. This CDR3 comprises 12 residues. 13 Jbeta primers and 60 Vbeta primers were used for the PCR. Assay: immunoSEQ multiplex PCR; the TCRdb copy retains only in-frame clones and omits some. The repertoire has approximately 110,000 clones, 65% to 80% of them found once; the top ten carry about 5%. This sample is drawn from a study of cytomegalovirus exposure and HLA in healthy donors. Specimen: PBMCs. J is TRBJ2-2 and V is TRBV29-1; no definite D call. The receptor was isolated from a female donor in good health and CMV-seropositive. As DNA, the CDR3 is TGCAGCGTTGGAGCAATGTCCGGGGAGCTGTTTTTT. This codes for CSVGAMSGELFF.